A single sample gave rise to the 18 T cell receptor beta chains below, sequenced in a study of T cells after yellow fever vaccination. TCRdb processed the 5' RACE reads anew with MiXCR; each CDR3 protein has one entry. This table holds hundreds of thousands of distinct CDR3 sequences, roughly 12% found once. The specimen was PBMCs, collected on the day of the yellow fever booster vaccination. The receptors shown here come from a man younger than 40 who received the YFV17D yellow fever vaccine.

The J gene is TRBJ1-1, the V gene TRBV4-3; a possible D gene is TRBD1 (5 bases). The CDR3 is 13 residues long. The germline V and J ends were trimmed by 1 base and 11 bases, with 14 bases remaining between them. Germline CDR1 LGHNA, CDR2 YSLEER. The CDR3 sequence: CASSQVIDSRAFF. CDR3 bases: TGCGCCAGCAGCCAAGTGATCGACAGTCGGGCTTTCTTT.

In this sample, this clonotype turned up a few times. This rearrangement joins TRBV29-1 to TRBJ2-2; 11 positions agree with TRBD1. Trimming took 7 bases from V and 2 from J; bases not matched to a gene: 0. The germline V gene encodes CDR1 SQVTM and CDR2 ANQGSEA. CDR3 length: 13 residues. The CDR3 spells CSGTGGNTGELFF. CDR3 DNA: TGCAGCGGGACAGGGGGCAACACCGGGGAGCTGTTTTTT.

The CDR3 coding sequence is TGTGCCAGCAGTGCATCGACATTGAACACTGAAGCTTTCTTT. Translated: CASSASTLNTEAFF. The chain joins TRBV2 to TRBJ1-1; the D is unclear. The CDR3 is 14 residues long. Trimming took 4 bases from V and 0 from J, leaving 9 bases between them. Germline CDR1 reads SNHLY; CDR2 reads FYNNEI.

The J gene is TRBJ1-1, the V gene TRBV29-1; possible D gene TRBD1, 5 bases. CDR3 length: 11 amino acids. V was shortened by 6 bases and J by 6 bases, with 11 bases between the two germline ends. Germline V lookup: CDR1 SQVTM, CDR2 ANQGSEA. CDR3 sequence (DNA): TGCAGCGTGGGGGTGGGGGCTGAAGCTTTCTTT. Encoded protein: CSVGVGAEAFF.

The J gene is TRBJ2-1, the V gene TRBV29-1; no clear D. The CDR3 sequence is 13 residues long. CDR1 is SQVTM, CDR2 ANQGSEA, per germline. Trimming stripped 4 bases from V and 4 bases from J, with 11 bases between. CDR3 in DNA: TGCAGCGTTGTTATGACCGATTACAATGAGCAGTTCTTC. This codes for CSVVMTDYNEQFF.

This clonotype was detected a few times. The rearrangement links TRBV21-1 to TRBJ2-3; the table's D call, TRBD1, was not checked against the DNA. TRBV21-1 is a documented pseudogene. The CDR3 spans 11 residues. The CDR3 DNA reads TGTGCCACTACTAAACCCGGTACGCAGTATTTT. This gives the protein CATTKPGTQYF.

This clonotype was found a few times. This chain joins TRBV29-1 and TRBJ2-7; weak D call: TRBD2 (5 bases). CDR1 and CDR2 (germline): SQVTM, ANQGSEA. V was cut by 5 bases and J by 1 base, with 15 bases left in between. The CDR3 consists of 14 residues. CDR3 nucleotide sequence: TGCAGCGTTCGATACGCGGGCTCTTCCTACGAGCAGTACTTC. Translating it yields CSVRYAGSSYEQYF.

The chain is built from TRBV5-1 and TRBJ2-3; no reliable D call. The CDR3 consists of 15 residues. CDR1 is SGHRS, CDR2 YFSETQ, per germline. Trimming stripped 5 bases from V and 2 bases from J, with 15 bases between. The CDR3 loop is CASRPDVLSTDTQYF. The DNA of the CDR3 is TGCGCCAGCAGGCCGGACGTCCTTTCCACAGATACGCAGTATTTT.

This chain joins TRBV2 and TRBJ2-3; 10 bases map to TRBD2. Germline CDR1 SNHLY, CDR2 FYNNEI. This CDR3 has 18 amino acids. V shed 5 bases and J 2 bases; nucleotides not matched to a gene: 13. The CDR3 sequence: CASSLSGRAGGYTDTQYF. DNA for the CDR3: TGTGCCAGCAGTTTAAGCGGGAGGGCCGGAGGTTACACAGATACGCAGTATTTT.

This clonotype was observed a few times. The chain carries TRBV5-5 and TRBJ2-1; 9 bases match TRBD1. Germline loops: CDR1 SGHKS, CDR2 YYEKEE (reference sequence). Germline trimming cut 3 bases from V and 3 bases from J; bases unmatched to any gene: 10. This CDR3 spans 17 amino acids. CDR3 sequence reads: CASSSEQGASRYNEQFF. The CDR3 nucleotides are TGTGCCAGCAGCTCCGAACAGGGGGCTTCCCGCTACAATGAGCAGTTCTTC.

This clonotype was picked up a small number of times. The chain carries TRBV11-1 and TRBJ2-5, with 9 bases aligning to TRBD2. Unmatched junction bases numbered 13, after V lost 2 bases and J lost 3 bases. Germline V gives CDR1 SGHAT, CDR2 FQDESV (reference sequence). The CDR3 is made up of 18 amino acids. The CDR3 region is CASSLFLAGVPLKETQYF. The CDR3 nucleotides are TGTGCCAGCAGCTTATTTTTAGCGGGAGTGCCCCTCAAAGAGACCCAGTACTTC.

In DNA form, the CDR3 reads TGCGCCAGCAGCTTTGATCCCTCGTCCGAGCAGTACTTC. Protein sequence: CASSFDPSSEQYF. The chain couples TRBV5-1 to TRBJ2-7; D is undetermined. The germline V and J ends were trimmed by 2 bases and 6 bases, with 12 bases remaining between them. CDR3 length: 13 amino acids. The germline CDR1 and CDR2 sequences are SGHRS and YFSETQ.

This clonotype has more than one count but fewer than ten. The V gene is TRBV12-3 or TRBV12-4, the J gene TRBJ2-1, with D perhaps TRBD1 (6 bases). V lost 6 bases to trimming and J lost 4 bases, with 13 bases between them. The CDR3 has 14 amino acids. The CDR3 nucleotides read TGTGCCAGCAGCCGCTCGGACAGATACAATGAGCAGTTCTTC. Encoded protein: CASSRSDRYNEQFF.

This clonotype was counted between two and nine times. J is TRBJ1-1 and V is TRBV27; tentative D call: TRBD1 (5 bases). Trimming removed 3 bases from V and 3 bases from J, with 11 bases in between. CDR3 length: 14 residues. CDR1 is MNHEY, CDR2 SMNVEV, per germline (reference sequence). DNA for the CDR3: TGTGCCAGCAGTTTGACAGCCGGCTACACTGAAGCTTTCTTT. It specifies CASSLTAGYTEAFF.

As DNA, the CDR3 is TGTGCCAGCATGCAGGGGCTGCGAAGCGAGCAGTACTTC. It is translated as CASMQGLRSEQYF. The chain combines TRBV12-3 or TRBV12-4 with TRBJ2-7; D may be TRBD1 (6 bases). The CDR3 sequence is 13 residues long. Trimming pared 7 bases from V and 6 bases from J, leaving 16 bases between.

The V and J genes are TRBV7-2 and TRBJ2-7; 7 nucleotides line up with TRBD2. CDR1 SGHTA and CDR2 FQGNSA come from the germline V gene. Losses at the gene ends were 5 bases for V and 7 bases for J; bases not matched to a gene: 11. The CDR3 is 14 residues long. The CDR3 bases are TGTGCCAGCAGCCGACCCGGCGGGAGCGGTGAGCAGTACTTC. This gives the protein CASSRPGGSGEQYF. Combining the CDR3 with reference TRBV7-2 and TRBJ2-7 gives the whole variable domain GAGVSQSPSNKVTEKGKDVELRCDPISGHTALYWYRQSLGQGLEFLIYFQGNSAPDKSGLPSDRFSAERTGGSVSTLTIQRTQQEDSAVYLCASSRPGGSGEQYFGPGTRLTVT.

V and J are TRBV27 and TRBJ1-5, with D maybe TRBD1 (5 bases). Trimming took 2 bases from V and 0 from J, leaving 11 bases between them. The germline gives CDR1 MNHEY, CDR2 SMNVEV (reference sequence). This CDR3 contains 16 residues. DNA for the CDR3: TGTGCCAGCAGTTTAAGTAGCACAGGTAGCAATCAGCCCCAGCATTTT. Its translation: CASSLSSTGSNQPQHF.

This clonotype was seen a few times. The gene calls are TRBV20-1 and TRBJ2-1; D might be TRBD1 (5 bases). Trimming left V 3 bases short and J 0 bases short, with 9 bases between. CDR3 length: 14 residues. The germline gives CDR1 DFQATT, CDR2 SNEGSKA (reference sequence). The CDR3 DNA reads as TGCAGTGCTAGCAGCAGGGACTCCTACAATGAGCAGTTCTTC. This codes for CSASSRDSYNEQFF.